This TCR beta chain was sequenced during a study of cytomegalovirus exposure and HLA in healthy donors. With regard to this clone: Its antigen is not known.

Germline V gene data show CDR1 as SGDLS and CDR2 as YYNGEE. This CDR3 has 15 amino acids. The ends lost 0 bases at V and 6 bases at J; junction bases unmatched: 7. Study observations and caveats: CMV serostatus was the only recorded immune exposure for donors. Most CMV-associated TCR beta chains appeared HLA-restricted in a later analysis. Later on, an analysis found that several of the most significant clusters appeared to be linked to common viral pathogens, which included parvovirus B19. Per a later analysis, 16,951 TCR beta sequences showed association with HLA alleles at 0.05 false discovery rate.

In the PCR, 60 Vbeta and 13 Jbeta primers were used. This table comes from immunoSEQ multiplex PCR, and its TCRdb copy is limited to in-frame clones, with some not included. The sample lists about 100,000 clones, roughly 80% occurring once. The sequence came from a woman aged 60 to 75 in good health and CMV-seronegative. The rearrangement joins TRBV9 to TRBJ2-7, with 9 bases lining up with TRBD1. The sample comprised PBMCs. The CDR3 nucleotides read TGTGCCAGCAGCGTAGATCCCGGGACAGGGCTCGAGCAGTACTTC. The encoded protein is CASSVDPGTGLEQYF.